These T cell receptor beta chains were read from a single sample in a study of synovial regulatory T cells in juvenile arthritis. Only in-frame clones appear in the TCRdb table, and some are missing; sequencing was by immunoSEQ multiplex PCR. Its clone listing holds 9,500 to 10,000 clones. Material: Treg cells from blood. These receptors were taken from a donor aged 2-30 years with juvenile idiopathic arthritis. The CDR3 runs from the conserved cysteine through the conserved F or W.

j_call,v_call,cdr3_aa
TRBJ2-3,TRBV5-1,CASSFVSGGTDTQYF
TRBJ2-1,TRBV19,CASSKLGGGHEQFF
TRBJ1-4,TRBV2,CASRPGRGEKLFF
TRBJ1-6,TRBV18,CASSPRGAGANSPLHF
TRBJ1-5,TRBV18,CASSPRGGMGNQPQHF
TRBJ1-1,TRBV5-3,CARSSEDGPDEAFF
TRBJ1-1,TRBV7-9,CASSLRMGLPEAFF
TRBJ1-1,TRBV5-1,CASSPIGGGTEAFF
TRBJ2-3,TRBV7-6,CASSLSDTQYF
TRBJ1-2,TRBV5-1,CASSLRDRGSYGYTF
TRBJ1-6,TRBV19,CASSIRSRGTGNSPLHF
TRBJ1-1,TRBV5-1,CASSLSGPRDTEAFF
TRBJ2-1,TRBV28,CASSPRTGGNEQFF
TRBJ2-1,TRBV6-4,CASSDSLRTSGSYNEQFF
TRBJ2-7,TRBV6-5,CASSYHQGKQYF
TRBJ2-7,TRBV28,CASSFLRTGDTYEQYF
TRBJ2-7,TRBV10-1,CASSESLGNEQYF
TRBJ1-1,TRBV4-1,CASSQDLTGIGFF
TRBJ1-2,TRBV2,CASSEAKGLRGYTF
TRBJ1-2,TRBV7-9,CASTDRVNYGYTF
TRBJ1-1,TRBV10-3,CAISEGEGTEAFF
TRBJ1-5,TRBV18,CASSPGQGSNQPQHF
TRBJ2-7,TRBV5-5,CASSTSLGEQYF
TRBJ2-7,TRBV19,CASSNRGSLGDEQYF
TRBJ2-7,TRBV4-3,CASSQGTTQYF
TRBJ2-7,TRBV10-3,CATGTSVTYEQYF
TRBJ1-3,TRBV9,CASSRGQYSGNTIYF